Each of the 28 T cell receptor beta chains below was sequenced from the same sample in a study of shared clonotypes between healthy human individuals (TCRdb year 2020). The method behind the library was the immunoSEQ multiplex PCR assay. TCRdb retrieved this table from immuneACCESS and kept in-frame rearrangements only. Not all clones are present; in checked studies, unresolved V genes account for under half, and no reason is known for the remainder. Recorded for this sample are approximately 980,000 clones; 76% of them occurred a single time. Together, the top ten hold about 1.5% of the sample. Specimen: memory CD4+ T cells sorted from blood. Taken with the paper, the label for cell subset or site translates to: CD45RA-negative fraction. The receptors stem from a man aged 18 to 35 in good health.

This clone came up once. The chain employs TRBV5-1 and TRBJ2-7, with TRBD1 identical over 10 bases. Germline V gene data show CDR1 as SGHRS and CDR2 as YFSETQ. V lost 3 bases and J lost 5; bases outside the gene matches: 5. CDR3 size: 14 residues. CDR3 loop: CASSSGQGINEQYF. CDR3 DNA sequence: TGCGCCAGCAGCTCGGGACAGGGGATTAACGAGCAGTACTTC.

The chain couples TRBV5-4 to TRBJ2-7, with D uncertain. Between the trimmed V and J ends, which lost 2 bases and 6 bases, there was a span of 15 bases. Germline lookup yields CDR1 SGHNT and CDR2 YYREEE (reference sequence). The CDR3 runs to 14 residues. The CDR3 region has the DNA TGTGCCAGCAGCTTACCGGGCTCCGGTCGCGAGCAGTACTTC. Its translation: CASSLPGSGREQYF.

The V and J genes are TRBV6-4 and TRBJ1-4; 8 bases agree with TRBD1. The CDR3 spans 14 residues. J gave up 3 bases and V 11 bases, and 8 bases lay outside the gene matches. CDR1 and CDR2 from the germline V gene are MRHNA and SNTAGT. CDR3 in DNA: TGTGCCCCCCAACCGGGACAGGCTAATGAAAAACTGTTTTTT. It specifies CAPQPGQANEKLFF.

This chain connects TRBV10-3 to TRBJ1-3; 9 nucleotides match TRBD1. Germline V gene sequence: CDR1 ENHRY, CDR2 SYGVKD. Trimming took 6 bases from V and 4 from J; bases not matched to a gene: 4. The CDR3 is 14 amino acids. The chain's CDR3 is CAISEDRGGNTIYF. CDR3 coding DNA: TGTGCCATCAGCGAAGACAGGGGGGGAAACACCATATATTTT.

This clone was seen only a few times. The V and J genes are TRBV7-2 and TRBJ2-7, with D perhaps being TRBD1 or TRBD2 (5 bases each). The CDR3 loop spans 13 amino acids. Germline-derived CDR1 and CDR2 are SGHTA and FQGNSA. CDR3 sequence (DNA): TGTGCCAGCAGCTTGTTTACCTCCGGGGCTCTCTCCGTG. Amino acid sequence: CASSLFTSGALSV.

This chain's CDR3 is CAITGGEGGYTF. DNA of the CDR3: TGTGCCATCACAGGGGGTGAAGGTGGCTACACCTTC. The chain employs TRBV10-3 and TRBJ1-2; 7 bases are a match to TRBD1. In germline, CDR1 is ENHRY, CDR2 SYGVKD. The CDR3 loop spans 12 amino acids. Losses at the gene ends were 7 bases for V and 7 bases for J; bases not matched to a gene: 6.

This clone was counted once. This chain connects TRBV4-2 to TRBJ1-2; D is unresolved. The CDR3 covers 17 residues. Trimming cost V 1 base and J 0 bases, with 15 bases left between them. Germline CDR1 is LGHNA and CDR2 is YNFKEQ. CDR3 amino acids: CASSQVSGSGSNYGYTF. The CDR3 nucleotides read TGTGCCAGCAGCCAAGTTAGCGGGAGTGGGTCTAACTATGGCTACACCTTC.

The chain has TRBV6-1 and TRBJ1-2; TRBD1 aligns across 8 bases. After removal of 2 bases from V and 1 base from J, the junction contained 3 bases not matched to a gene. In germline, CDR1 is MNHNS, CDR2 SASEGT. The CDR3 has 15 residues. The CDR3, as DNA: TGTGCCAGCAGTGAAACGGACAGGGTTAACTATGGCTACACCTTC. Amino acid sequence: CASSETDRVNYGYTF.

This clone was seen only a few times. The rearrangement uses TRBV13 and TRBJ1-4; D remains ambiguous. Germline CDR1 PRHDT, CDR2 FYEKMQ (reference sequence). There are 14 residues in the CDR3. The germline V and J ends were trimmed by 5 bases and 11 bases, with 18 bases remaining between them. Written as DNA, the CDR3 is TGTGCCAGCAGCCAAAGGGATTTCGGACGGAAACTGTTTTTT. Its translation: CASSQRDFGRKLFF.

In its sample, this clone was seen once. The J gene is TRBJ1-2, the V gene TRBV19; TRBD1 agrees at 7 bases. Germline assignment: CDR1 LNHDA and CDR2 SQIVND (reference sequence). This CDR3 comprises 13 residues. J lost 6 bases, V lost 4 bases, and 5 bases had no gene match. The CDR3: CASSTSDRDGYTF. CDR3 in DNA: TGTGCCAGTAGTACCAGCGACAGGGATGGCTACACCTTC.

This clone was recorded a few times. This chain links TRBV5-1 with TRBJ1-2, with D tentatively TRBD1 (5 bases). From germline, CDR1 is SGHRS and CDR2 YFSETQ. V was shortened by 3 bases and J by 2 bases, with 14 bases between the two germline ends. The CDR3 consists of 15 residues. The CDR3 coding sequence is TGCGCCAGCAGCTGGGCCGGGACGGTCAACTATGGCTACACCTTC. It encodes CASSWAGTVNYGYTF.

As regards this clone: Possible read error: a much larger clone is one base away. The rearrangement uses TRBV4-3 and TRBJ1-2; no definite D call. In germline, CDR1 is LGHNA, CDR2 YSLEER. The CDR3 runs to 12 residues. V was shortened by 3 bases and J by 4 bases, with 6 bases between the two germline ends. The CDR3, as DNA: TGCGCCAGCAGCCAGGGGTTCTATGGCTACACCTTC. The encoded protein is CASSQGFYGYTF.

This chain links TRBV5-4 with TRBJ2-2; either TRBD1 or TRBD2 may fit D (5 bases each). This CDR3 comprises 13 residues. With 4 bases removed from V and 3 bases from J, the gap between germline ends came to 7 bases. Germline values: CDR1 SGHNT, CDR2 YYREEE (reference sequence). CDR3 nucleotide sequence: TGTGCCAGCAGCCGAGGGGACACCGGGGAGCTGTTTTTT. Translated, it gives CASSRGDTGELFF.

This chain connects TRBV5-5 to TRBJ1-3; D gene ambiguous. CDR3 size: 13 residues. Germline CDR1 and CDR2: SGHKS and YYEKEE (reference sequence). Trimming removed 0 bases from V and 3 bases from J, with 4 bases in between. The CDR3 DNA is TGTGCCAGCAGCTTGGACAGTGGAAACACCATATATTTT. Translated: CASSLDSGNTIYF.

On this clone itself: The sample carries other DNA sequences with the same CDR3. This chain uses TRBV6-1 with TRBJ2-7, with 7 bases that match TRBD1. This CDR3 is 14 amino acids long. Germline CDR1 MNHNS, CDR2 SASEGT. After removal of 3 bases from V and 6 bases from J, the junction contained 8 bases not matched to a gene. CDR3 nucleotide sequence: TGTGCCAGCAGTGAGGCAGGGGGTAAAGGCGAGCAGTACTTC. It codes for CASSEAGGKGEQYF.

The chain couples TRBV10-3 to TRBJ2-7; D may match TRBD1 or TRBD2 (5 bases each). The germline gives CDR1 ENHRY, CDR2 SYGVKD. The CDR3 covers 12 residues. The V end lost 5 bases, the J end lost 4 bases, and 9 bases lay between the germline ends. The CDR3 sequence: CAISWDGYEQYF. The CDR3 region has the DNA TGTGCCATCAGTTGGGACGGGTACGAGCAGTACTTC.

This clone was detected only once. The chain links TRBV5-1 to TRBJ2-1; 8 bases match TRBD2. The V and J ends lost 0 bases and 9 bases, in that order; junction bases with no gene match: 5. The CDR3 is made up of 14 amino acids. Germline V lookup: CDR1 SGHRS, CDR2 YFSETQ. As DNA, the CDR3 is TGCGCCAGCAGCTTGGCATTAGCGGGACGTGAGCAGTTCTTC. It codes for CASSLALAGREQFF.

The chain links TRBV7-8 to TRBJ1-2; 7 bases align to TRBD1. The V gene end was trimmed by 4 bases and the J gene end by 2 bases; junction bases not matched to a gene: 13. The CDR3 covers 17 residues. Germline assignment: CDR1 SGHVS and CDR2 FQNEAQ. The CDR3 spells CASSSTWTGGVNYGYTF. The CDR3 coding sequence is TGTGCCAGCAGCTCGACTTGGACAGGAGGGGTAAACTATGGCTACACCTTC. Full variable domain (remainder filled in from reference TRBV7-8 and TRBJ1-2): GAGVSQSPRYKVAKRGQDVALRCDPISGHVSLFWYQQALGQGPEFLTYFQNEAQLDKSGLPSDRFFAERPEGSVSTLKIQRTQQEDSAVYLCASSSTWTGGVNYGYTFGSGTRLTVV.

This clone was seen a single time. V and J are TRBV2 and TRBJ2-7; 8 nucleotides match TRBD1. Germline V gene data show CDR1 as SNHLY and CDR2 as FYNNEI. The trim removed 7 bases at V and 2 bases at J, leaving 7 bases unmatched. The CDR3 covers 14 residues. This CDR3 reads CASNRDRPAYEQYF. For the CDR3, the DNA is TGTGCCAGCAACCGGGACAGGCCTGCCTACGAGCAGTACTTC.

A note on this clone: This could be a read error, since a much larger clone is one nucleotide away. The sample holds other DNA sequences that translate to the same CDR3. This chain joins TRBV5-4 and TRBJ2-5; TRBD1 might be the D (5 bases). Trimming took off 4 bases at V and 2 bases at J, with 9 bases between the two ends. CDR3 size: 13 residues. Germline CDR1 SGHNT, CDR2 YYREEE (reference sequence). This CDR3 is CASSRDSQETQYF. The CDR3 nucleotides read TGTGCCAGCAGCCGAGACAGTCAAGAGACCCAGTACTTC.

This clone was detected once. This sequence joins TRBV11-2 and TRBJ2-3, with 8 bases fitting TRBD2. CDR3 length equals 15 residues. From germline, CDR1 is SGHAT and CDR2 FQNNGV. The V gene end was trimmed by 5 bases and the J gene end by 3 bases; junction bases not matched to a gene: 7. This CDR3 is CASSQSRGVTDTQYF. CDR3 DNA sequence: TGTGCCAGCAGCCAATCGCGGGGGGTTACAGATACGCAGTATTTT.

This chain joins TRBV18 and TRBJ2-4; tentative D call: TRBD1 (6 bases). The CDR3 is 15 residues long. Trimming shortened V by 2 bases and J by 5 bases, and 13 bases separated the two germline ends. CDR1 is KGHSH and CDR2 is LQKENI in the germline V gene. The CDR3 protein is CASSPGGPRENIQYF. Written as DNA, the CDR3 is TGTGCCAGCTCACCAGGGGGCCCCAGAGAAAACATTCAGTACTTC. The entire variable domain, with the rest obtained from reference TRBV18 and TRBJ2-4, is as follows: NAGVMQNPRHLVRRRGQEARLRCSPMKGHSHVYWYRQLPEEGLKFMVYLQKENIIDESGMPKERFSAEFPKEGPSILRIQQVVRGDSAAYFCASSPGGPRENIQYFGAGTRLSVL.

This rearrangement joins TRBV29-1 to TRBJ2-7, with D tentatively TRBD1 or TRBD2 (5 bases each). Trimming shortened V by 6 bases and J by 0 bases, and 15 bases separated the two germline ends. CDR1 SQVTM and CDR2 ANQGSEA come from the germline V gene. CDR3 length: 14 amino acids. The CDR3 nucleotides read TGCAGCGTGACCGGGACCACCCACTCCTACGAGCAGTACTTC. This gives the protein CSVTGTTHSYEQYF.

CDR3 protein: CASSPPSESGEKLFF. CDR3 bases: TGTGCCAGCTCACCACCGAGCGAGTCGGGCGAAAAACTGTTTTTT. V gene TRBV18 combines with J gene TRBJ1-4; unclear D gene. The CDR3 has 15 residues. The V and J ends lost 0 bases and 8 bases respectively, with 13 bases between them. CDR1 and CDR2 from the germline V gene are KGHSH and LQKENI.

V is TRBV5-1 and J is TRBJ1-1, with D hard to call. In germline, CDR1 is SGHRS, CDR2 YFSETQ. The CDR3 consists of 15 residues. V was shortened by 0 bases and J by 1 base, with 10 bases between the two germline ends. CDR3 sequence (DNA): TGCGCCAGCAGCTTGGCGGGGATTTCGAACACTGAAGCTTTCTTT. The encoded protein is CASSLAGISNTEAFF.

This clone was counted only a few times. The rearrangement links TRBV6-1 to TRBJ1-3, with no clear D. The CDR3 has 12 residues. Trimming took off 10 bases at V and 4 bases at J, with 11 bases between the two ends. CDR1 and CDR2 from the germline V gene are MNHNS and SASEGT. CDR3 DNA sequence: TGTGCCATCGTTTCCCAGGGAAACACCATATATTTT. This translates into CAIVSQGNTIYF.

Worth noting for this clone: A read error is possible here, since a much larger clone lies one base away. The V call is TRBV2, the J call TRBJ1-5; no reliable D call. Germline values: CDR1 SNHLY, CDR2 FYNNEI. V lost 1 base, J lost 4 bases, and 11 bases lay in between. The CDR3 is 15 amino acids. In nucleotides, the CDR3 is TGTGCCAGCAGTGAAGACTCCTCCCCTAATCAGCCCCAGCATTTT. Amino acid sequence: CASSEDSSPNQPQHF.

This clone was seen many times. The gene calls are TRBV5-1 and TRBJ1-6, with TRBD1 as a possible D gene (5 bases). V was shortened by 5 bases and J by 7 bases, with 19 bases between the two germline ends. Germline V gives CDR1 SGHRS, CDR2 YFSETQ. The CDR3 totals 16 residues. The CDR3 here is CASSGVPGGFNSPLHF. The CDR3 bases are TGCGCCAGCAGTGGGGTCCCCGGGGGGTTCAATTCACCCCTCCACTTT.